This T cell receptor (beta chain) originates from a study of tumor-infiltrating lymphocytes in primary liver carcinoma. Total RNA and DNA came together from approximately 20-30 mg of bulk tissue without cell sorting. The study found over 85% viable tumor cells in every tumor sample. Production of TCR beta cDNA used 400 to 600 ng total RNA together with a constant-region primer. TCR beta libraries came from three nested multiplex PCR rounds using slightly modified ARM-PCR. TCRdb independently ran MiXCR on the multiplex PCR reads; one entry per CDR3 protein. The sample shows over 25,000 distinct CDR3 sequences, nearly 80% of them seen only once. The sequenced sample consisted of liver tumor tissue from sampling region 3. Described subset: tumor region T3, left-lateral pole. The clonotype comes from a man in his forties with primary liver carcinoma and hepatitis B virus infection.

DNA for the CDR3: TGTGCCAGCAGTTACTCCCAACCTGCCTTCATGGGAGGTTACTCTGGGGCCAACGTCCTGACTTTC. It specifies CASSYSQPAFMGGYSGANVLTF. This chain connects TRBV6-5 to TRBJ2-6, with a possible D match to TRBD2 (6 bases). Between the trimmed V and J ends, which lost 0 bases and 0 bases, there was a span of 24 bases. CDR1 and CDR2 (germline): MNHEY, SVGAGI. The CDR3 is 22 residues long.